A selection of T cell receptor beta chains follows, all from one sample in a study of identical twins. TCRdb re-called the 5' RACE reads through MiXCR, storing one row per CDR3 protein. Of 700,000 or so distinct CDR3 sequences in the sample, roughly 8% were seen once. Separately, the same data were catalogued under a study of yellow fever vaccine responses in identical twins.

The material sequenced was PBMCs. The source of these receptors is a woman aged 18-35 years in good health. The CDR3 runs from the conserved cysteine through the conserved F or W. A D gene is named only where the DNA matches it firmly. Where a row states a size, it is once, few, many or the class of an expanded clone; other rows omit it.

D	J	size	V	DNA	CDR3
TRBD2	TRBJ2-3	many	TRBV27	TGTGCCAGCAGTACAAGAACCGGACTAGCGGGCACAGATACGCAGTATTTT	CASSTRTGLAGTDTQYF
.	TRBJ2-5	.	TRBV20-1	TGCAGTGCTAGATCCAAGGACGGAGGAGAGACCCAGTACTTC	CSARSKDGGETQYF
TRBD1	TRBJ2-3	few	TRBV12-3/TRBV12-4	TGTGCCAGCAGCCGACGGACAGGGTTGGCCACAGATACGCAGTATTTT	CASSRRTGLATDTQYF
TRBD2	TRBJ2-5	few	TRBV6-5	TGTGCCAGCAGTTACGGGACTAGCGGGAGTGGGGGCCAAGAGACCCAGTACTTC	CASSYGTSGSGGQETQYF
.	TRBJ2-1	.	TRBV28	TGTGCCAGCAGTACAGGTATCCTAAATGAGCAGTTCTTC	CASSTGILNEQFF
.	TRBJ2-1	few	TRBV20-1	TGCAGTGCTAGTAGTCCAGGTGGTGAGCAGTTCTTC	CSASSPGGEQFF
.	TRBJ2-3	.	TRBV12-3/TRBV12-4	TGTGCCAGCAGTTTAAGTCATGGGCTCGATACGCAGTATTTT	CASSLSHGLDTQYF
.	TRBJ2-7	many	TRBV6-1	TGTGCCAGCACTATAAGGGCGAATACGGGAATCTACGAGCAGTACTTC	CASTIRANTGIYEQYF
.	TRBJ2-7	.	TRBV15	TGTGCCACCAGCAGAGTCCAAGGCAGGGGAGGAGAGCAGTACTTC	CATSRVQGRGGEQYF
.	TRBJ1-2	.	TRBV3-1	TGTGCCAGCAGCCAAGTAGGGACCGCGGGCTACACCTTC	CASSQVGTAGYTF
.	TRBJ2-7	many	TRBV6-5	TGTGCCAGCAGTTACGTTGCAGAGGGTATGGGTTCCGAGCAGTACTTC	CASSYVAEGMGSEQYF
.	TRBJ2-1	few	TRBV20-1	TGCAGTGCTGACTGGGCCAGCTCCTACAATGAGCAGTTCTTC	CSADWASSYNEQFF
.	TRBJ2-5	many	TRBV28	TGTGCCAGCAGTTTTTCTGGCAGGGCCTTCGGGGAGACCCAGTACTTC	CASSFSGRAFGETQYF
TRBD1	TRBJ1-4	few	TRBV15	TGTGCCACCAGCTGGACCGGGACAGCTAATGAAAAACTGTTTTTT	CATSWTGTANEKLFF
TRBD2	TRBJ2-1	.	TRBV20-1	TGCAGTGGCAGGAGGCTAGCGGGAATCTACAATGAGCAGTTCTTC	CSGRRLAGIYNEQFF
.	TRBJ2-1	.	TRBV24-1	TGTGCCACCAGTGACTCCGGGACCACACTCAATGAGCAGTTCTTC	CATSDSGTTLNEQFF
.	TRBJ2-2	.	TRBV20-1	TGCAGTGCTAGTCGCCTGGCGAACACCGGGGAGCTGTTTTTT	CSASRLANTGELFF
TRBD2	TRBJ2-7	.	TRBV7-2	TGTGCCAGCAGCCCGGAGACTAGCGGGAGATCTAGGGAATACTTC	CASSPETSGRSREYF
.	TRBJ1-4	few	TRBV7-9	TGTGCCTCTTTAGAGGCCCGGGGGACTAATGAAAAACTGTTTTTT	CASLEARGTNEKLFF
.	TRBJ1-6	few	TRBV3-1	TGTGCCAGCAGCCACCCCACGGGCGTCCTGGGGCCACCCCTCCACTTT	CASSHPTGVLGPPLHF
.	TRBJ2-1	.	TRBV5-1	TGCGCCAGCATGGAGGGGTACTCCTACATTGAGCAGTTCTTC	CASMEGYSYIEQFF
.	TRBJ2-3	many	TRBV20-1	TGCAGTGCTAGTCCAGCGGAGGACACAGATACGCAGTATTTT	CSASPAEDTDTQYF
.	TRBJ2-2	many	TRBV4-1	TGCGCCAGCAGCCCTCCTGGTGGGGAGCTGTTTTTT	CASSPPGGELFF
.	TRBJ2-7	.	TRBV27	TGTGCCAGCAGTTTCATCGACAGCTACGAGCAGTACTTC	CASSFIDSYEQYF
TRBD2	TRBJ2-3	few	TRBV5-1	TGCGCCAGCAGCTCATCGACTAGCGGGGGCCCCCAGGATACGCAGTATTTT	CASSSSTSGGPQDTQYF
.	TRBJ2-3	many	TRBV7-8	TGTGCCAGCAGCTGGAGGGGGGGTTGGGATACGCAGTATTTT	CASSWRGGWDTQYF
TRBD1	TRBJ1-2	many	TRBV29-1	TGCAGCGTCCCCTACCCCCTCGGGACAGGGGGCAGAAACTATGGCTACACCTTC	CSVPYPLGTGGRNYGYTF
.	TRBJ2-1	.	TRBV4-1	TGCGCCAGCAGCCAAGGAGGGCAGTCCTACAATGAGCAGTTCTTC	CASSQGGQSYNEQFF
TRBD2	TRBJ2-3	.	TRBV28	TGTGCCAGCAGTTTCCCCCTCATGACTAGCGGGGGGCGATACACAGATACGCAGTATTTT	CASSFPLMTSGGRYTDTQYF
TRBD1	TRBJ2-2	.	TRBV20-1	TGCAGTGCTAGAGACAAGGGGACAGGGGGAGTGACCGGGGAGCTGTTTTTT	CSARDKGTGGVTGELFF
TRBD2	TRBJ2-1	many	TRBV5-1	TGCGCCAGCAGCTTGGGAGTAGCGGGGGCTTATGAGCAGTTCTTC	CASSLGVAGAYEQFF
.	TRBJ2-5	.	TRBV25-1	TGTGCCAGCACGCTAGGGGGGAGGGCCCAGTACTTC	CASTLGGRAQYF
.	TRBJ1-1	few	TRBV18	TGTGCCAGCTCACCACGACAGAGCGATGAAGCTTTCTTT	CASSPRQSDEAFF
.	TRBJ2-7	few	TRBV18	TGTGCCAGCTCACGGGGCCGGGCGCAAGGGGACGAGCAGTACTTC	CASSRGRAQGDEQYF
TRBD1	TRBJ2-5	few	TRBV28	TGTGCCAGCAGTTTCGGACAGGGTCTCCTCCTCTACTTC	CASSFGQGLLLYF
.	TRBJ1-1	.	TRBV4-3	TGCGCCAGCAGCCAAGATTGGCAAATACACACTGAAGCTTTCTTT	CASSQDWQIHTEAFF
.	TRBJ1-1	.	TRBV19	TGTGCCAGTAGTAGGGCCTCCGGGGGGAACACTGAAGCTTTCTTT	CASSRASGGNTEAFF
TRBD1	TRBJ2-3	few	TRBV15	TGTGCCACCAGCAGAGATCAGGGGGCAGATACGCAGTATTTT	CATSRDQGADTQYF
.	TRBJ2-7	few	TRBV14	TGTGCCAGCAGCCTAAGAGGGAGCGGGTACGAGCAGTACTTC	CASSLRGSGYEQYF
TRBD1	TRBJ2-7	.	TRBV6-2/TRBV6-3	TGTGCCACCTTGGACAGGTCTTACGAGCAGTACTTC	CATLDRSYEQYF
.	TRBJ2-5	few	TRBV20-1	TGCAGTGCTAGGCTAAGAATTAACCAAGAGACCCAGTACTTC	CSARLRINQETQYF
.	TRBJ2-3	.	TRBV6-4	TGTGCCAGCAGCCCCGGTGGGGTTAGCACAGATACGCAGTATTTT	CASSPGGVSTDTQYF
.	TRBJ2-2	.	TRBV9	TGTGCCAGCAGCGTAGAAGGGTATGGGTTCGAGACCGGGGAGCTGTTTTTT	CASSVEGYGFETGELFF
TRBD1	TRBJ2-1	.	TRBV9	TGTGCCAGCAGCGTTAGGACAGGGGGCTACAATGAGCAGTTCTTC	CASSVRTGGYNEQFF
.	TRBJ2-7	few	TRBV30	TGTGCCTGGAGCCACCAAATATCCTACGAGCAGTACTTC	CAWSHQISYEQYF
TRBD1	TRBJ1-6	many	TRBV15	TGTGCCACCAGCGGGGGACAGCCTAATTCACCCCTCCACTTT	CATSGGQPNSPLHF
.	TRBJ1-1	many	TRBV7-3	TGTGCCAGCAGCATTACCGGGACATCTTTGAACACTGAAGCTTTCTTT	CASSITGTSLNTEAFF
TRBD1	TRBJ1-2	few	TRBV29-1	TGCAGCGTTGTCACAGACGGACAGGGCTATGGCTACACCTTC	CSVVTDGQGYGYTF
.	TRBJ2-7	few	TRBV6-2/TRBV6-3	TGTGCCAGCAGCCTCAATAAGCGGACAAGTACACCCTACGAGCAGTACTTC	CASSLNKRTSTPYEQYF
TRBD1	TRBJ1-1	many	TRBV6-2/TRBV6-3	TGTGCCAGCAGTACCTGGGACAGGAGGGTCACTGAAGCTTTCTTT	CASSTWDRRVTEAFF
.	TRBJ2-2	few	TRBV4-2	TGTGCCAGCAGCGCGGCAGGGAGGCTGTTTTTT	CASSAAGRLFF
.	TRBJ2-1	few	TRBV18	TGTGCCAGCTCTTCAAGATCAACGAGCAGGGGCAATGAGCAGTTCTTC	CASSSRSTSRGNEQFF
.	TRBJ2-1	.	TRBV7-9	TGTGCCAGCAGCTTAGTTGACGGGAGCGTCTATGAGCAGTTCTTC	CASSLVDGSVYEQFF
.	TRBJ2-1	few	TRBV7-2	TGTGCCAGCAGCCTCTATAGGGGGTTTCTGTTCTTC	CASSLYRGFLFF
.	TRBJ2-2	.	TRBV4-1	TGCGCCAGCAGCCAAGTCGGACTTCTATATGGGGAGCTGTTTTTT	CASSQVGLLYGELFF
TRBD2	TRBJ2-1	few	TRBV20-1	TGCAGTGCTACCCTAGCGGACATCAACAATGAGCAGTTCTTC	CSATLADINNEQFF